The 12 T cell receptor beta chains reported below all come from one sample, sequenced in a study of blood T cell repertoires in COVID-19. Only in-frame clones appear in the TCRdb table, and some are missing; sequencing was by immunoSEQ multiplex PCR. This table has about 300,000 clones, more than 75% appearing once. The sequencing sample was made of peripheral blood. The receptors stem from a woman between 50 and 59 years old with acute or convalescent COVID-19.

The chain has TRBV2 and TRBJ2-7; the D gene is possibly TRBD1 (6 bases). The CDR3 has 14 residues. V was cut by 3 bases and J by 0 bases, with 9 bases left in between. Germline loops: CDR1 SNHLY, CDR2 FYNNEI. Here the CDR3 DNA reads TGTGCCAGCAGTGAGGGGGCTAGCTCCTACGAGCAGTACTTC. Translated: CASSEGASSYEQYF. The complete variable domain, with remaining parts taken from reference TRBV2 and TRBJ2-7, reads EPEVTQTPSHQVTQMGQEVILRCVPISNHLYFYWYRQILGQKVEFLVSFYNNEISEKSEIFDDQFSVERPDGSNFTLKIRSTKLEDSAMYFCASSEGASSYEQYFGPGTRLTVT.

This chain uses TRBV28 with TRBJ2-2; 10 bases agree with TRBD1. The CDR3 totals 15 residues. Germline values: CDR1 MDHEN, CDR2 SYDVKM. Unmatched junction bases numbered 4, after V lost 6 bases and J lost 3 bases. Here the CDR3 reads CASSDRGRYTGELFF. In DNA, the CDR3 is TGTGCCAGCAGCGACAGGGGGCGCTACACCGGGGAGCTGTTTTTT.

The J gene is TRBJ1-2, the V gene TRBV19; D is ambiguous. The CDR3 covers 13 residues. Germline V gives CDR1 LNHDA, CDR2 SQIVND (reference sequence). Trimming shortened V by 6 bases and J by 4 bases, and 12 bases separated the two germline ends. The CDR3 DNA is TGTGCCAGTAGATATGCGGGGTTCTATGGCTACACCTTC. Translated: CASRYAGFYGYTF. Looking up the rest from reference TRBV19 and TRBJ1-2 gives the full variable domain: DGGITQSPKYLFRKEGQNVTLSCEQNLNHDAMYWYRQDPGQGLRLIYYSQIVNDFQKGDIAEGYSVSREKKESFPLTVTSAQKNPTAFYLCASRYAGFYGYTFGSGTRLTVV.

This chain joins TRBV18 and TRBJ2-3; D is possibly TRBD1 (6 bases). Germline CDR1 KGHSH, CDR2 LQKENI. The CDR3 covers 14 residues. Trimming shortened V by 3 bases and J by 2 bases, and 9 bases separated the two germline ends. The CDR3 is CASSPDRATDTQYF. The CDR3 region has the DNA TGTGCCAGCTCACCGGACAGAGCCACAGATACGCAGTATTTT. Full variable domain (rest looked up from reference TRBV18 and TRBJ2-3): NAGVMQNPRHLVRRRGQEARLRCSPMKGHSHVYWYRQLPEEGLKFMVYLQKENIIDESGMPKERFSAEFPKEGPSILRIQQVVRGDSAAYFCASSPDRATDTQYFGPGTRLTVL.

The chain employs TRBV9 and TRBJ2-5; TRBD2 matches 12 bases. Germline V gene data show CDR1 as SGDLS and CDR2 as YYNGEE. V gave up 0 bases and J gave up 4 bases; unmatched junction bases: 7. This CDR3 is built from 17 residues. CDR3 in amino acids: CASSVALTSGSRETQYF. The CDR3 bases are TGTGCCAGCAGCGTAGCTCTGACTAGCGGGAGTAGAGAGACCCAGTACTTC.

This clone was detected only a few times. This chain connects TRBV18 to TRBJ1-1, with D tentatively TRBD1 (6 bases). The CDR3 covers 14 residues. Germline V gene data show CDR1 as KGHSH and CDR2 as LQKENI. Trimming stripped 2 bases from V and 2 bases from J, with 9 bases between. The CDR3 region is CASSPGGINTEAFF. The CDR3 nucleotides are TGTGCCAGCTCACCAGGGGGCATCAACACTGAAGCTTTCTTT.

J is TRBJ1-2 and V is TRBV3-1 (or the pseudogene TRBV3-2); 7 positions match TRBD1. V lost 2 bases, J lost 7 bases, and 7 bases stayed unmatched. Germline CDR1 reads LGHDT; CDR2 reads YNNKEL (reference sequence). The CDR3 is 14 residues long. For the CDR3, the DNA is TGTGCCAGCAGCCAATATGACAGGGCCTCTGGCTACACCTTC. Residues: CASSQYDRASGYTF.

There are a few counts of this clone. The chain is built from TRBV28 and TRBJ2-7; D possibly corresponds to TRBD2 (5 bases). CDR1 is MDHEN and CDR2 is SYDVKM in the germline V gene. The CDR3 extends over 17 amino acids. Trimming cost V 6 bases and J 2 bases, with 23 bases left between them. CDR3 sequence (DNA): TGTGCCAGCAGCTCTCCTACGGAGGCAGCCCAAACCTACGAGCAGTACTTC. Its protein is CASSSPTEAAQTYEQYF.

The V gene is TRBV9, the J gene TRBJ2-1; 9 bases are a match to TRBD1. The J segment lost 4 bases and the V segment lost 2 bases, leaving 10 bases of the junction unmatched. The germline V gene has CDR1 SGDLS and CDR2 YYNGEE. This CDR3 comprises 17 residues. The CDR3 here is CASSVGTGTGGYNEQFF. CDR3 nucleotides: TGTGCCAGCAGCGTTGGGACAGGGACTGGTGGTTACAATGAGCAGTTCTTC.

The chain uses TRBV27 and TRBJ1-6, with D possibly matching TRBD1 (6 bases). This CDR3 contains 14 residues. V lost 6 bases and J 8 bases, leaving 14 bases between the germline ends. Looked up from germline, CDR1 is MNHEY and CDR2 is SMNVEV (reference sequence). The chain's CDR3 is CASSPRGGHSPLHF. For the CDR3, the DNA is TGTGCCAGCAGCCCCCGGGGGGGCCATTCACCCCTCCACTTT.

This clone was seen once. The chain has TRBV5-5 and TRBJ1-4; tentative D call: TRBD1 (6 bases). The germline V gene has CDR1 SGHKS and CDR2 YYEKEE (reference sequence). With 0 bases removed from V and 7 bases from J, the gap between germline ends came to 10 bases. The CDR3 is 14 amino acids. Here the CDR3 reads CASSLVRGSEKLFF. CDR3 coding DNA: TGTGCCAGCAGCTTGGTGAGGGGGAGTGAAAAACTGTTTTTT.

The rearrangement links TRBV19 to TRBJ2-6; TRBD1 aligns across 8 bases. The CDR3 extends over 16 amino acids. Trimming removed 7 bases from V and 0 bases from J; junction bases left unmatched: 5. Germline lookup yields CDR1 LNHDA and CDR2 SQIVND (reference sequence). The CDR3 coding sequence is TGTGCCAGTATGACAGGGGTGATCTCTGGGGCCAACGTCCTGACTTTC. It translates to CASMTGVISGANVLTF.